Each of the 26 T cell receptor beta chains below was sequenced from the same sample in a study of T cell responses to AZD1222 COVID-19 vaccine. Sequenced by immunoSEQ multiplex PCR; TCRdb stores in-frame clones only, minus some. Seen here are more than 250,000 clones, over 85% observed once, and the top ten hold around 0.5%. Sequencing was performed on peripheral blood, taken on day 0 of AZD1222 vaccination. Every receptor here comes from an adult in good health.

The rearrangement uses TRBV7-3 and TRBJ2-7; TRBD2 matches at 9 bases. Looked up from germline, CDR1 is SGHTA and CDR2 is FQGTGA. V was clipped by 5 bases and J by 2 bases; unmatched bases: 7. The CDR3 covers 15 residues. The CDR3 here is CASSILAGRAYEQYF. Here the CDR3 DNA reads TGTGCCAGCAGCATCCTAGCGGGGAGGGCCTACGAGCAGTACTTC.

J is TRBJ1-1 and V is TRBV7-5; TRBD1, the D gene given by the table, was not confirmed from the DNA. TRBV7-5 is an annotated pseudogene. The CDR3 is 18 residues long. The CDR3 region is CARSIPKGHLVMNTEAFF. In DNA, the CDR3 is TGTGCCAGAAGCATCCCGAAGGGACACCTCGTCATGAACACTGAAGCTTTCTTT.

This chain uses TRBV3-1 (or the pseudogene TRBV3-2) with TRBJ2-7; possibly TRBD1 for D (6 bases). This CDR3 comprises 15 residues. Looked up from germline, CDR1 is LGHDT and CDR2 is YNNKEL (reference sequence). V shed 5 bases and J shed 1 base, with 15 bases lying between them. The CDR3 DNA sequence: TGTGCCAGCAGCATGGGACACCTGAGGTCCTACGAGCAGTACTTC. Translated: CASSMGHLRSYEQYF.

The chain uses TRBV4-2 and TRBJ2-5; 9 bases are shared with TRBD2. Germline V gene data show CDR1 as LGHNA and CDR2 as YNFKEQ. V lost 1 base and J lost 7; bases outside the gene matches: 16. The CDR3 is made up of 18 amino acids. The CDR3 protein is CASSQGPRGSAGGGTQYF. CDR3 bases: TGTGCCAGCAGCCAAGGGCCCAGGGGTTCAGCGGGAGGCGGGACCCAGTACTTC.

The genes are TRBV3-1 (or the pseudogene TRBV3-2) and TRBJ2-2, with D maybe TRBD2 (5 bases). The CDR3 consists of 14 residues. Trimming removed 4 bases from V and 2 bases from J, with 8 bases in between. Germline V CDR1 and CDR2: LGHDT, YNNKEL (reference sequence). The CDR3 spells CASSPTTNTGELFF. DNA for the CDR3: TGTGCCAGCAGCCCGACTACTAACACCGGGGAGCTGTTTTTT.

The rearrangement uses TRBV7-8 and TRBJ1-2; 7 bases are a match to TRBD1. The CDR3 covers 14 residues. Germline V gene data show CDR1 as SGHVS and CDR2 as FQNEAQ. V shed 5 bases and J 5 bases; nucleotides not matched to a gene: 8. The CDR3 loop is CASSRAGTAYGYTF. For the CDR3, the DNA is TGTGCCAGCAGCCGCGCCGGGACAGCATATGGCTACACCTTC. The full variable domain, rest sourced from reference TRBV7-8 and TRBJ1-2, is GAGVSQSPRYKVAKRGQDVALRCDPISGHVSLFWYQQALGQGPEFLTYFQNEAQLDKSGLPSDRFFAERPEGSVSTLKIQRTQQEDSAVYLCASSRAGTAYGYTFGSGTRLTVV.

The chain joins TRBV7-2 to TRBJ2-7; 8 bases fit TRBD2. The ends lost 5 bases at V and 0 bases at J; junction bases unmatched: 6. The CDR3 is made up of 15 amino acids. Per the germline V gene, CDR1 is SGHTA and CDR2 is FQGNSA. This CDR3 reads CASSPRRGGSYEQYF. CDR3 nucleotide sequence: TGTGCCAGCAGCCCCCGACGGGGGGGCTCCTACGAGCAGTACTTC.

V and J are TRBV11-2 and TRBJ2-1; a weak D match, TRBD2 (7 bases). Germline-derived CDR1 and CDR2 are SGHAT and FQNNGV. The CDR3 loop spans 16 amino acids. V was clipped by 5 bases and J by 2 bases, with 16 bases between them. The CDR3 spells CASSHLGGQPYNEQFF. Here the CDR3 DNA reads TGTGCCAGCAGCCACCTGGGGGGGCAACCCTACAATGAGCAGTTCTTC. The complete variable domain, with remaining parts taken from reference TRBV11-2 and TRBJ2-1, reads EAGVAQSPRYKIIEKRQSVAFWCNPISGHATLYWYQQILGQGPKLLIQFQNNGVVDDSQLPKDRFSAERLKGVDSTLKIQPAKLEDSAVYLCASSHLGGQPYNEQFFGPGTRLTVL.

The CDR3 coding sequence is TGTGCCAGCAGCCTGGCCCGAGACAATGAGCAGTTCTTC. It specifies CASSLARDNEQFF. J is TRBJ2-1 and V is TRBV7-3; unclear D gene. The V and J ends lost 5 bases and 5 bases respectively, with 10 bases between them. The germline CDR1 and CDR2 sequences are SGHTA and FQGTGA. The CDR3 has 13 residues.

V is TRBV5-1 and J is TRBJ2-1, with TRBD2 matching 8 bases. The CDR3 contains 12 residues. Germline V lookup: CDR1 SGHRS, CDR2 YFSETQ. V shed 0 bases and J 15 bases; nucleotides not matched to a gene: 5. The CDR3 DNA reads TGCGCCAGCAGCTTGGAGCGGGGGACTCCGTTCTTC. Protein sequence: CASSLERGTPFF.

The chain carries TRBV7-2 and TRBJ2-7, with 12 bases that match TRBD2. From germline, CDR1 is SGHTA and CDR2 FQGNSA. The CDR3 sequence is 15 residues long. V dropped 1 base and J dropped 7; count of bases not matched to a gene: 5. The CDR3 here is CASSLGLAGAWEQYF. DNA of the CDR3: TGTGCCAGCAGCTTAGGACTAGCGGGGGCCTGGGAGCAGTACTTC.

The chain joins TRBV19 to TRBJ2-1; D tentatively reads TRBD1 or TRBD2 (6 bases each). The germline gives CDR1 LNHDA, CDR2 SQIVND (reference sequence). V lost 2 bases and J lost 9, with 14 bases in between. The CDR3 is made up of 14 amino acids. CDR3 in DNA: TGTGCCAGTAGTATACCCAATGAGGGGGGTGAGCAGTTCTTC. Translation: CASSIPNEGGEQFF.

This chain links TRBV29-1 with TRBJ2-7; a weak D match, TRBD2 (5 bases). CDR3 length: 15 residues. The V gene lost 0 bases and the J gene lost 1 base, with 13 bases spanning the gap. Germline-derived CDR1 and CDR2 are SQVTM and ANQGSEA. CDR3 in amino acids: CSVEEVRVGSYEQYF. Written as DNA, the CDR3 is TGCAGCGTTGAAGAAGTGAGGGTCGGGTCCTACGAGCAGTACTTC.

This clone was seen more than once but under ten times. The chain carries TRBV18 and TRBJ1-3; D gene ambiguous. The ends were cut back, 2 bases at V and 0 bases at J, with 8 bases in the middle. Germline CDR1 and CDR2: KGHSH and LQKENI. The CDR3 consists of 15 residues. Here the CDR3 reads CASSPGQVSGNTIYF. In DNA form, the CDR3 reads TGTGCCAGCTCACCAGGGCAGGTCTCTGGAAACACCATATATTTT.

The CDR3 DNA reads as TGCGCCAGCAGCCAAGACCCGGGACTAGTCAATGAGCAGTTCTTC. It specifies CASSQDPGLVNEQFF. This chain uses TRBV4-3 with TRBJ2-1, with TRBD2 matching 8 bases. Germline lookup yields CDR1 LGHNA and CDR2 YSLEER. The CDR3 runs 15 residues. The ends lost 0 bases at V and 6 bases at J; junction bases unmatched: 4.

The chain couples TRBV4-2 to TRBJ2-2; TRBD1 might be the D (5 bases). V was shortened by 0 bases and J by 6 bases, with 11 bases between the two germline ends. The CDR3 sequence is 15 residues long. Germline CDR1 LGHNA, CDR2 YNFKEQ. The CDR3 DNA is TGTGCCAGCAGCCAAGAGATAGGGGATCCCGGGGAGCTGTTTTTT. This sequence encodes CASSQEIGDPGELFF.

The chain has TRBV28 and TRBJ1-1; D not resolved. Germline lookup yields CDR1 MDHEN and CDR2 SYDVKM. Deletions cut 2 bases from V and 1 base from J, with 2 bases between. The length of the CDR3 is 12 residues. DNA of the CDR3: TGTGCCAGCAGTTTAGAGAACACTGAAGCTTTCTTT. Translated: CASSLENTEAFF.

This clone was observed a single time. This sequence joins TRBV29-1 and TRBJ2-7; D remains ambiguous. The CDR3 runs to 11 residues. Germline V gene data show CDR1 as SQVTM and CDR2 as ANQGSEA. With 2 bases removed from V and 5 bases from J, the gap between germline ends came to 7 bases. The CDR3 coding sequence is TGCAGCGTTGAATCTGGGCACGAGCAGTACTTC. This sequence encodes CSVESGHEQYF.

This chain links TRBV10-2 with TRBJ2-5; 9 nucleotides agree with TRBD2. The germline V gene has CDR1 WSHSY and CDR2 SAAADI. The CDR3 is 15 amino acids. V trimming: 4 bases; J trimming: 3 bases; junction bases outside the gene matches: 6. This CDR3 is CASSGWASGEETQYF. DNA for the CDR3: TGCGCCAGCAGTGGGTGGGCTAGCGGGGAAGAGACCCAGTACTTC.

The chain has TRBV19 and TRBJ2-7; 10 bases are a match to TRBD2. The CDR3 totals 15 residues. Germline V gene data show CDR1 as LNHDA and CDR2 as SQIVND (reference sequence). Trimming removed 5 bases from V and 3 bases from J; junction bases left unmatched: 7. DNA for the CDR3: TGTGCCAGTAGTTTTCTAGCGGGGGACCACTACGAGCAGTACTTC. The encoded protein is CASSFLAGDHYEQYF.

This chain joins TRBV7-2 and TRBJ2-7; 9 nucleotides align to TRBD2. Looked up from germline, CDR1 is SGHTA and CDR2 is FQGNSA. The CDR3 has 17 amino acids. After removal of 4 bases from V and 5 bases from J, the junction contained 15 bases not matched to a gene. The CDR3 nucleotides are TGTGCCAGCAGCTCCCCGCTACGCGGGAGGGCCGACCACGAGCAGTACTTC. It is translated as CASSSPLRGRADHEQYF. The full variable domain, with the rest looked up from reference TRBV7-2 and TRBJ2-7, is GAGVSQSPSNKVTEKGKDVELRCDPISGHTALYWYRQSLGQGLEFLIYFQGNSAPDKSGLPSDRFSAERTGGSVSTLTIQRTQQEDSAVYLCASSSPLRGRADHEQYFGPGTRLTVT.

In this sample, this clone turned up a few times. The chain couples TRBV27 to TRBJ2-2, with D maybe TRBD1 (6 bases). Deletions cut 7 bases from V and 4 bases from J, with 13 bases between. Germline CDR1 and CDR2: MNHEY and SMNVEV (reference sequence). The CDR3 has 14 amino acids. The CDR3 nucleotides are TGTGCCAGCACCCCAGGGACACTCACCGGGGAGCTGTTTTTT. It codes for CASTPGTLTGELFF.

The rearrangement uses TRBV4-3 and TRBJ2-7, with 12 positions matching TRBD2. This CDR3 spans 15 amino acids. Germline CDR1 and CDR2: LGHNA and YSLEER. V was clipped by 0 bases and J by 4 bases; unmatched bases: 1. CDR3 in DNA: TGCGCCAGCAGCCAAGATCTAGCGGGAGGGTACGAGCAGTACTTC. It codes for CASSQDLAGGYEQYF.

DNA for the CDR3: TGTGCCAGCAGGGACTCGACAGGGGAGGATAATGAAGCTTTCTTT. Its protein is CASRDSTGEDNEAFF. The chain combines TRBV7-9 with TRBJ1-1; 8 bases line up with TRBD1. The CDR3 contains 15 residues. In germline, CDR1 is SEHNR, CDR2 FQNEAQ (reference sequence). J was trimmed by 7 bases and V by 6 bases; bases with no gene match: 13.

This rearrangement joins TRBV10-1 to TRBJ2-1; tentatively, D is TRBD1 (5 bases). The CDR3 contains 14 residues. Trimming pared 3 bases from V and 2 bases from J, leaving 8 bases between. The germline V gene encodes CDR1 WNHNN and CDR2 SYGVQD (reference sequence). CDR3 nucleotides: TGCGCCAGCAGTGAAGACAGTACCTACAATGAGCAGTTCTTC. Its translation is CASSEDSTYNEQFF.

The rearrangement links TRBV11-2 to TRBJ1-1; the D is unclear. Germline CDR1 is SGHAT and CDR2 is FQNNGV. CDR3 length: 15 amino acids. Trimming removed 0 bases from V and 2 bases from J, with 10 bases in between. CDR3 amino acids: CASSLDPSSNTEAFF. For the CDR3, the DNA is TGTGCCAGCAGCTTAGATCCTTCGTCCAACACTGAAGCTTTCTTT. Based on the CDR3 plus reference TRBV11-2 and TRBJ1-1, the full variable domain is EAGVAQSPRYKIIEKRQSVAFWCNPISGHATLYWYQQILGQGPKLLIQFQNNGVVDDSQLPKDRFSAERLKGVDSTLKIQPAKLEDSAVYLCASSLDPSSNTEAFFGQGTRLTVV.